These 10 T cell receptor beta chains came from one sample sequenced in a study of T-cell memory formation after mild COVID-19. TCRdb fed the 5' RACE reads into MiXCR, producing one record per CDR3 protein. The sample yields a few hundred thousand distinct CDR3 sequences, roughly 21% seen once. Sequencing was performed on PBMCs or a T cell subset sorted from them (not recorded which). These receptor sequences come from an adult woman who had mild COVID-19 (a few samples of this study predate the infection). Cell type and time point are not known.

This clonotype was seen more than once but under ten times. The chain has TRBV20-1 and TRBJ1-5; unclear D gene. V lost 3 bases and J lost 7, with 13 bases in between. Germline V CDR1 and CDR2: DFQATT, SNEGSKA (reference sequence). The CDR3 totals 13 residues. CDR3: CSASFVRGQPQHF. CDR3 DNA sequence: TGCAGTGCTAGTTTCGTCCGTGGGCAGCCCCAGCATTTT.

This chain connects TRBV12-3 or TRBV12-4 to TRBJ2-7; TRBD2 matches at 11 bases. This CDR3 spans 15 amino acids. With 0 bases clipped from V and 5 bases from J, the junction kept 3 bases outside the gene matches. The chain's CDR3 is CASSLALGLADEQYF. In DNA, the CDR3 is TGTGCCAGCAGTTTAGCGCTGGGACTAGCGGACGAGCAGTACTTC.

The chain carries TRBV4-1 and TRBJ2-5; TRBD1 aligns across 8 bases. With 0 bases clipped from V and 5 bases from J, the junction kept 5 bases outside the gene matches. The CDR3 extends over 15 amino acids. Germline assignment: CDR1 MGHRA and CDR2 YSYEKL. The CDR3 reads CASSQDGQGAETQYF. DNA of the CDR3: TGCGCCAGCAGCCAAGACGGGCAGGGGGCGGAGACCCAGTACTTC.

This clonotype has more than one count but fewer than ten. The rearrangement links TRBV10-3 to TRBJ2-3; D assignment may be TRBD1 or TRBD2 (5 bases each). CDR1 and CDR2 from the germline V gene are ENHRY and SYGVKD. The CDR3 has 14 residues. The V gene lost 5 bases and the J gene lost 6 bases, with 15 bases spanning the gap. CDR3 nucleotide sequence: TGTGCCATCAGTAAGGACGAGGGGTCGGATACGCAGTATTTT. Translation: CAISKDEGSDTQYF.

The chain combines TRBV4-1 with TRBJ2-3; possible D gene TRBD2, 5 bases. This CDR3 has 16 residues. Deletions cut 0 bases from V and 2 bases from J, with 12 bases between. The V gene's germline CDR1 is MGHRA and CDR2 YSYEKL. CDR3 coding DNA: TGCGCCAGCAGCCAAGACCCTACGGGGAACACAGATACGCAGTATTTT. Its translation: CASSQDPTGNTDTQYF.

A few counts support this clonotype. V and J are TRBV20-1 and TRBJ1-1; unclear D gene. This CDR3 is 15 amino acids long. Per the germline V gene, CDR1 is DFQATT and CDR2 is SNEGSKA (reference sequence). Trimming stripped 5 bases from V and 1 base from J, with 17 bases between. CDR3: CSAQAGSVKNTEAFF. CDR3 DNA sequence: TGCAGTGCTCAAGCCGGGTCAGTCAAGAACACTGAAGCTTTCTTT.

This clonotype was found many times. V gene TRBV6-1 combines with J gene TRBJ2-2; D not resolved. This CDR3 contains 13 residues. Germline V gene data show CDR1 as MNHNS and CDR2 as SASEGT. Trimming left V 6 bases short and J 4 bases short, with 9 bases between. The CDR3 loop is CASSPSLTGELFF. CDR3 nucleotide sequence: TGTGCCAGCAGCCCCTCCCTCACCGGGGAGCTGTTTTTT.

This clonotype was detected a few times. The chain recombines TRBV6-5 with TRBJ1-6, with 10 bases lining up with TRBD1. CDR1 and CDR2 from the germline V gene are MNHEY and SVGAGI. The CDR3 length is 15 residues. V lost 8 bases to trimming and J lost 8 bases; unmatched junction nucleotides: 9. The CDR3 region is CASRTRGTGDSPLHF. The CDR3 DNA reads as TGTGCCAGCCGTACGAGGGGGACAGGGGATTCACCCCTCCACTTT.

Of note for this clonotype: At one end, the junction sequence differs from germline, possibly due to a read error. The chain has TRBV3-1 and TRBJ2-1; unclear D gene. Germline V CDR1 and CDR2: LGHDT, YNNKEL (reference sequence). The CDR3 length is 16 residues. CDR3 residues: CASSQPPLISYNDQFF. Here the CDR3 DNA reads TGTGCCAGCAGCCAGCCACCACTGATATCCTACAATGATCAGTTCTTC.

V is TRBV9 and J is TRBJ2-7, with TRBD1 as a possible D gene (6 bases). Germline loops: CDR1 SGDLS, CDR2 YYNGEE. This CDR3 has 13 amino acids. Trimming removed 1 base from V and 3 bases from J, with 8 bases in between. CDR3 nucleotides: TGTGCCAGCAGCGTATCAGGGGACTACGAGCAGTACTTC. Its protein product is CASSVSGDYEQYF.